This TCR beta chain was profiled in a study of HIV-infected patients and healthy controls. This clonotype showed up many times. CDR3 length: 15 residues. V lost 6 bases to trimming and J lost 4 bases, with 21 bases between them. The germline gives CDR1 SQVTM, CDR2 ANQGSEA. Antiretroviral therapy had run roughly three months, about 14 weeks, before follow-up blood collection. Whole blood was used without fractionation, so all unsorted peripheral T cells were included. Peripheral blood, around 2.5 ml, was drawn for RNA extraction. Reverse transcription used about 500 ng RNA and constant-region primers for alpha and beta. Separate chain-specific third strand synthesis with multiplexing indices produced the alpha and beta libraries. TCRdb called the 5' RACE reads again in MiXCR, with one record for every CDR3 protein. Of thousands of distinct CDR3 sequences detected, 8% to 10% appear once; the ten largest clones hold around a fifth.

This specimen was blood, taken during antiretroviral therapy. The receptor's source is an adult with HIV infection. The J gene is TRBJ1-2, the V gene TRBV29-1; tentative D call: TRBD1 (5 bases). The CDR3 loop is CSVGERPGTFYGYTF. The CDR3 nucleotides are TGCAGCGTGGGTGAAAGGCCCGGGACCTTCTATGGCTACACCTTC.